This is a list of T cell receptor beta chains from one sample in a study of regulatory dendritic cells for organ transplantation. Here immunoSEQ multiplex PCR was the method, and the copy in TCRdb shows in-frame clones only, minus some. The sample lists 20,000 to 25,000 clones, around 86% occurring once. No antigen has been assigned to these receptors. Material for sequencing was naive CD4+ T cells from blood cultured with dendritic cells. Receptors originate from a human donor in good health. Both conserved end residues are part of each CDR3. A D gene is named only where the DNA matches it firmly. Not all rows give a size; the values are once, few, many and, for expanded clones, a class.

j_call | clone_size | d_call | v_call | cdr3_aa | cdr3_nt
TRBJ1-2 | NA | NA | TRBV2 | CASRQGSSRGYTF | TGTGCCAGCAGACAGGGTTCGAGTCGTGGCTACACCTTC
TRBJ1-2 | NA | TRBD1 | TRBV19 | CASSTPRGLGYGYTF | TGTGCCAGTAGTACGCCCAGGGGGCTTGGCTATGGCTACACCTTC
TRBJ1-5 | NA | NA | TRBV2 | CASREGEARQPQHF | TGTGCCAGCAGGGAAGGGGAGGCCAGGCAGCCCCAGCATTTT
TRBJ1-3 | NA | NA | TRBV6-5 | CATTGHGNTIYF | TGTGCCACAACAGGGCATGGAAACACCATATATTTT
TRBJ2-7 | NA | TRBD2 | TRBV28 | CASSLAGGLTYEQYF | TGTGCCAGCAGTCTAGCGGGAGGCTTGACCTACGAGCAGTACTTC
TRBJ1-1 | NA | NA | TRBV25-1 | CATEGGSTEAFF | TGTGCCACCGAGGGAGGGAGTACTGAAGCTTTCTTT
TRBJ1-2 | NA | NA | TRBV2 | CASSIQGLNYGYTF | TGTGCCAGCAGTATCCAGGGATTAAACTATGGCTACACCTTC
TRBJ2-7 | NA | TRBD2 | TRBV27 | CASRPGLAGGRYEQYF | TGTGCCAGCAGGCCGGGACTAGCGGGAGGTAGATACGAGCAGTACTTC
TRBJ1-6 | few | TRBD1 | TRBV9 | CASSPRGDRNSPLHF | TGTGCCAGCAGCCCCCGAGGGGACAGAAATTCACCCCTCCACTTT
TRBJ1-6 | once | NA | TRBV6-5 | CASSYLNLSPLHF | TGTGCCAGCAGTTACCTTAATCTTTCACCCCTCCACTTT
TRBJ1-6 | NA | NA | TRBV9 | CASSVEGNYNSPLHF | TGTGCCAGCAGCGTGGAGGGAAACTATAATTCACCCCTCCACTTT
TRBJ1-5 | NA | NA | TRBV27 | CASSIHGQPYQPQHF | TGTGCCAGCAGCATACACGGACAACCGTATCAGCCCCAGCATTTT
TRBJ1-6 | NA | NA | TRBV7-8 | CASSLMGSADSPLHF | TGTGCCAGCAGCTTAATGGGGTCCGCGGATTCACCCCTCCACTTT
TRBJ1-1 | NA | NA | TRBV7-9 | CASSLIGRGLTEAFF | TGTGCCAGCAGCTTAATAGGCCGGGGGCTCACTGAAGCTTTCTTT
TRBJ2-7 | NA | NA | TRBV5-1 | CASSIVPYEQYF | TGCGCCAGCTCTATCGTCCCCTACGAGCAGTACTTC
TRBJ2-2 | NA | TRBD1 | TRBV30 | CAWSQQGAGELFF | TGTGCCTGGAGTCAACAGGGGGCCGGGGAGCTGTTTTTT
TRBJ2-1 | NA | NA | TRBV5-1 | CASGYRDTRIDEQFF | TGCGCCAGCGGATACAGGGATACACGAATAGATGAGCAGTTCTTC
TRBJ1-3 | NA | NA | TRBV9 | CASSVTLGDPIYF | TGTGCCAGCAGCGTAACTCTGGGGGACCCCATATATTTT
TRBJ1-2 | NA | NA | TRBV7-2 | CASSLDSGGGNYGYTF | TGTGCCAGCAGCTTAGACTCGGGGGGCGGAAACTATGGCTACACCTTC
TRBJ2-7 | NA | TRBD2 | TRBV13 | CASSLGGTSDYEQYF | TGTGCCAGCAGCTTAGGGGGGACTAGCGACTACGAGCAGTACTTC
TRBJ2-7 | NA | TRBD2 | TRBV25-1 | CASSRPGSLGTRGGEQYF | TGTGCCAGCAGTAGACCAGGATCTCTAGGGACTAGGGGAGGCGAGCAGTACTTC
TRBJ2-7 | few | NA | TRBV7-2 | CASSPIYSRGRNEQYF | TGTGCCAGCAGCCCCATTTACTCCCGGGGGCGGAACGAGCAGTACTTC
TRBJ1-1 | once | NA | TRBV28 | CASRVNTEAFF | TGTGCCAGCAGGGTGAACACTGAAGCTTTCTTT
TRBJ2-1 | NA | TRBD2 | TRBV25-1 | CASIAGGLSEQFF | TGTGCCAGCATAGCGGGAGGGTTGTCTGAGCAGTTCTTC
TRBJ1-4 | NA | NA | TRBV4-1 | CASSQDLGIPNEKLFF | TGCGCCAGCAGCCAAGACTTGGGGATCCCTAATGAAAAACTGTTTTTT
TRBJ1-2 | NA | TRBD1 | TRBV27 | CASSLWTGDGYTF | TGTGCCAGCAGTTTATGGACAGGGGATGGCTACACCTTC
TRBJ2-3 | NA | TRBD2 | TRBV6-1 | CASSTGGLADTQYF | TGTGCCAGCAGTACGGGGGGGTTGGCAGATACGCAGTATTTT
TRBJ1-2 | NA | NA | TRBV6-5 | CASSYSTGNYGYTF | TGTGCCAGCAGTTACTCGACCGGGAACTATGGCTACACCTTC
TRBJ2-3 | NA | NA | TRBV4-1 | CASSPGWSATSTDTQYF | TGCGCCAGCAGCCCGGGGTGGTCAGCGACCAGCACAGATACGCAGTATTTT